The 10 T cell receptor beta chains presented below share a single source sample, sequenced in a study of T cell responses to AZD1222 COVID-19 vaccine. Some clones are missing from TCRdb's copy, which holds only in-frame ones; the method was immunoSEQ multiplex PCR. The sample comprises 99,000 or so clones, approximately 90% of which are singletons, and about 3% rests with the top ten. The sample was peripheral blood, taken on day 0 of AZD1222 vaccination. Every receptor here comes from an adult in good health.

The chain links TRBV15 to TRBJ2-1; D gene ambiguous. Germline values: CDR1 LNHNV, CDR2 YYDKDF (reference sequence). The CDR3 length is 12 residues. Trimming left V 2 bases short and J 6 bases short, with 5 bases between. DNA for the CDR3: TGTGCCACCAGCAGAACGACCAATGAGCAGTTCTTC. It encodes CATSRTTNEQFF.

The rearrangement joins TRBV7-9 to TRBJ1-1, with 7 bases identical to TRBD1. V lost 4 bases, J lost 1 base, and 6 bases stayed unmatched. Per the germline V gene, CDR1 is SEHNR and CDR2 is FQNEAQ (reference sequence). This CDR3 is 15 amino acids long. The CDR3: CASSSATGSNTEAFF. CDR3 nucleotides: TGTGCCAGCAGCTCAGCGACAGGGTCGAACACTGAAGCTTTCTTT. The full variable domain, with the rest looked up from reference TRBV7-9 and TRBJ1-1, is DTGVSQNPRHKITKRGQNVTFRCDPISEHNRLYWYRQTLGQGPEFLTYFQNEAQLEKSRLLSDRFSAERPKGSFSTLEIQRTEQGDSAMYLCASSSATGSNTEAFFGQGTRLTVV.

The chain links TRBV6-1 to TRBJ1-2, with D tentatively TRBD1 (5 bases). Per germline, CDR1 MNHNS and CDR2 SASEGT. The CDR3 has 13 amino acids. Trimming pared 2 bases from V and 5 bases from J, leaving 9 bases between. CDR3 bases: TGTGCCAGCAGTGAACGTGGGGGGTATGGCTACACCTTC. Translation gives CASSERGGYGYTF.

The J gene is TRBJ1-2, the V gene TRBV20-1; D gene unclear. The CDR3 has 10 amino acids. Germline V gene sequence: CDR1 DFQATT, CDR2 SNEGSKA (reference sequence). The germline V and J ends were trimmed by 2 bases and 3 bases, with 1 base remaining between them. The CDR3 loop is CSARHYGYTF. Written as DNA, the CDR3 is TGCAGTGCTAGACACTATGGCTACACCTTC.

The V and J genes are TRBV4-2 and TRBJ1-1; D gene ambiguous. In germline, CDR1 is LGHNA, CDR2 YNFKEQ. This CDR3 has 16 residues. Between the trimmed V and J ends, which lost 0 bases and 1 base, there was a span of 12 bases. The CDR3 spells CASSQDNQGPNTEAFF. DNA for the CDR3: TGTGCCAGCAGCCAAGATAATCAAGGGCCGAACACTGAAGCTTTCTTT.

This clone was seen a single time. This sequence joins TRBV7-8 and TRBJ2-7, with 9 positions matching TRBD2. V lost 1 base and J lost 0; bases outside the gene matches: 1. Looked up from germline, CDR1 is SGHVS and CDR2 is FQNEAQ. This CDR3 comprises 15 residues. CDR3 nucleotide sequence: TGTGCCAGCAGCTTAGAGCGGGGGGACTCCTACGAGCAGTACTTC. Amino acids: CASSLERGDSYEQYF.

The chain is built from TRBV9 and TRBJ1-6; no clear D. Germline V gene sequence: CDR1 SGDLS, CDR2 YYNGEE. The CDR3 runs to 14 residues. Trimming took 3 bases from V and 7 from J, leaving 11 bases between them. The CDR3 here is CASSETVGNSPLHF. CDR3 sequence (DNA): TGTGCCAGCAGCGAAACAGTGGGGAATTCACCCCTCCACTTT.

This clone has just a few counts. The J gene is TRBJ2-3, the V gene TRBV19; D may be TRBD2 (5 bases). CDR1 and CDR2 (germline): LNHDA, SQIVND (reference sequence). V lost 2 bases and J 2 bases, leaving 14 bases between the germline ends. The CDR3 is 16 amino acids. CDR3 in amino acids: CASSIIGWGDTDTQYF. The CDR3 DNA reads TGTGCCAGTAGTATAATCGGGTGGGGAGACACAGATACGCAGTATTTT.

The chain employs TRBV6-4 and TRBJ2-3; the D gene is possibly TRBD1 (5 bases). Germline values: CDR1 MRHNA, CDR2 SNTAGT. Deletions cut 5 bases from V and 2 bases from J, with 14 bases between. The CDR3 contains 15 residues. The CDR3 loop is CASSSGSTTTDTQYF. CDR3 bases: TGTGCCAGCAGTTCAGGGTCGACCACCACAGATACGCAGTATTTT.

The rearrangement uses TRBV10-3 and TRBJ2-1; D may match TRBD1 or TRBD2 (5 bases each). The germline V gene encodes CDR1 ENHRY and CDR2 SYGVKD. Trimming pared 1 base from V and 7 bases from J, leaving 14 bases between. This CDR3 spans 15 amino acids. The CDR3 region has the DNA TGTGCCATCAGTGAGTGGGACGCAGGAGGTAATGAGCAGTTCTTC. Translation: CAISEWDAGGNEQFF.